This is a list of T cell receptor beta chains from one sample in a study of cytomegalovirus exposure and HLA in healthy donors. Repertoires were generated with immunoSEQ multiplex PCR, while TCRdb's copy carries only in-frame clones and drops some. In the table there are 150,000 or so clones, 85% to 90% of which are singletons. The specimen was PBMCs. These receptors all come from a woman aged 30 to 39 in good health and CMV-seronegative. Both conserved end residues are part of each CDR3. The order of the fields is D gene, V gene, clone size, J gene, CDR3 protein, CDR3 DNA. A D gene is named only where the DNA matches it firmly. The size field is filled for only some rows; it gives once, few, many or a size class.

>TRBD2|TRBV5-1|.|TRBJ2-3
CASSLGGGAPDTQYF
TGCGCCAGCAGCTTGGGCGGGGGGGCTCCAGATACGCAGTATTTT
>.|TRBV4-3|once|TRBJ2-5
CASSYRRGQETQYF
TGCGCCAGCAGCTATCGTCGGGGCCAAGAGACCCAGTACTTC
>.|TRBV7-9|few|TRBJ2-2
CASQRGPGELFF
TGTGCCAGCCAAAGGGGTCCCGGGGAGCTGTTTTTT
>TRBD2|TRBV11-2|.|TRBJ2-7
CASSSRGTSGVPYEQYF
TGTGCCAGCAGCTCCCGGGGGACTAGCGGGGTACCCTACGAGCAGTACTTC
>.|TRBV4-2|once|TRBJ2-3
CASSQGEGGSTDTQYF
TGTGCCAGCAGCCAAGGCGAGGGCGGGAGCACAGATACGCAGTATTTT
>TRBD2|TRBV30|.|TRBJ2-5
CAWSQASGGVQETQYF
TGTGCCTGGAGTCAGGCTAGCGGGGGGGTTCAAGAGACCCAGTACTTC
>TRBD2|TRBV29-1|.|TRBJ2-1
CSVRGGTYNEQFF
TGCAGCGTCCGCGGGGGTACCTACAATGAGCAGTTCTTC
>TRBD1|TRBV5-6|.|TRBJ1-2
CASSLIGQGGEGYTF
TGTGCCAGCAGCTTGATAGGACAGGGAGGTGAGGGCTACACCTTC
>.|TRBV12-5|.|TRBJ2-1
CASGFGLIHEQFF
TGTGCTAGTGGGTTTGGGCTTATCCATGAGCAGTTCTTC
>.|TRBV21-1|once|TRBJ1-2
CASVQSREKQIPPGPDRRNYGYTF
TGTGCCAGCGTGCAGTCGAGGGAAAAGCAGATTCCTCCGGGTCCCGACAGGCGAAACTATGGCTACACCTTC
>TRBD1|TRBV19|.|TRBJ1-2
CASSTPRTGGDYGYTF
TGTGCCAGTAGTACCCCTCGAACAGGGGGCGACTATGGCTACACCTTC
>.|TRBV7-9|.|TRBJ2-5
CASSFTRYQETQYF
TGTGCCAGCAGCTTCACCAGGTACCAAGAGACCCAGTACTTC